Sequencing of this T cell receptor beta chain was carried out in a study of blood T cell repertoires in COVID-19. Study in general: There were acute and convalescent COVID-19 samples, and they came from the United States, Italy and Spain.

Germline values: CDR1 MNHEY, CDR2 SVGAGI. This CDR3 comprises 16 residues. V was clipped by 2 bases and J by 10 bases, with 20 bases between them. Data came from immunoSEQ multiplex PCR; TCRdb stores just in-frame clones and leaves some out. The sample yields under 200,000 clones, about nine tenths seen once. The V gene is TRBV6-5, the J gene TRBJ1-4, with D tentatively TRBD1 (5 bases). The source material was peripheral blood. The TCR sequence derives from a man aged 18-30 years with acute or convalescent COVID-19. CDR3 in DNA: TGTGCCAGCAGTTACGAAAATTTCGGGGTCGGGGGAAAACTGTTTTTT. This codes for CASSYENFGVGGKLFF.